These 13 T cell receptor beta chains share one sample of origin, sequenced in a study of CD8+CD57+ T cells in acquired aplastic anemia. Profiling that covered TCR beta VDJ and CDR3 relied on genomic DNA as its template. TCRdb analysed the reads with MiXCR anew, one entry per CDR3 protein. The sample consists of some 200,000 distinct CDR3 sequences, approximately 60% of them appearing once. Source material: sorted CD4+, CD8+, or CD8+CD57+ T cells (not recorded which) from PBMCs. All receptors derive from a human donor in good health.

Concerning this clonotype itself: A read error may account for a junction end that differs from germline. This sequence joins TRBV7-2 and TRBJ1-1; no firm D call. This CDR3 contains 16 residues. The germline V gene has CDR1 SGHTA and CDR2 FQGNSA. CDR3 in DNA: TGTGCCAGCAGTTTAGGCGACGGGAGCATGAACACTGAAGCTTTCTTT. Translation gives CASSLGDGSMNTEAFF.

About this clonotype: Compared with germline, one end of the junction differs, possibly owing to a read error. V usage is TRBV9 and J usage is TRBJ1-4, with 7 nucleotides matching TRBD1. Germline loops: CDR1 SGDLS, CDR2 YYNGEE. This CDR3 is 15 amino acids long. CDR3 DNA sequence: TGTGCCAGCAGCTTATGGGACAGCACTAATGGAAAACTGTTTTTT. Its translation: CASSLWDSTNGKLFF.

This clonotype was observed at least ten times. CDR3: CASSPGLESTDTQYF. CDR3 bases: TGTGCCAGCAGCCCGGGACTAGAAAGCACAGATACGCAGTATTTT. This sequence joins TRBV9 and TRBJ2-3; 8 bases fit TRBD2. The CDR3 sequence is 15 residues long. Trimming took 4 bases from V and 0 from J; bases not matched to a gene: 4. Germline assignment: CDR1 SGDLS and CDR2 YYNGEE.

This clonotype was counted at least ten times. The chain uses TRBV5-1 and TRBJ2-7, with TRBD2 matching 8 bases. This CDR3 has 12 amino acids. Germline assignment: CDR1 SGHRS and CDR2 YFSETQ. Trimming at V came to 2 bases and at J to 5 bases, leaving 0 bases not matched to a gene. CDR3 DNA: TGCGCCAGCAGCTTACTAGCGGACGAGCAGTACTTC. Amino acids: CASSLLADEQYF.

The V and J genes are TRBV20-1 and TRBJ2-3, with a weak D call TRBD2 (5 bases). This CDR3 contains 15 residues. Trimming left V 5 bases short and J 0 bases short, with 15 bases between. CDR1 and CDR2 from the germline V gene are DFQATT and SNEGSKA (reference sequence). CDR3 amino acids: CSAGLGVFSTDTQYF. The CDR3 coding sequence is TGCAGTGCTGGGCTGGGAGTGTTTAGCACAGATACGCAGTATTTT.

This clonotype was found a few times. The junction differs from germline at one of its ends, possibly a read error. In nucleotides, the CDR3 is TGTGCTAGCAGCTTAGATTCCGGGGGGGGTGAGACCCAGTACTTC. The encoded protein is CASSLDSGGGETQYF. This chain joins TRBV7-7 and TRBJ2-5; 8 nucleotides align to TRBD2. Germline V gene data show CDR1 as SSHAT and CDR2 as FNYEAQ (reference sequence). This CDR3 has 15 residues.

The chain recombines TRBV7-2 with TRBJ2-1, with D possibly TRBD1 on 5 matching bases. The CDR3 sequence is 16 residues long. Deletions cut 1 base from V and 4 bases from J, with 14 bases between. From germline, CDR1 is SGHTA and CDR2 FQGNSA. The CDR3 here is CASSLEAQGFYNEQFF. As DNA, the CDR3 is TGTGCCAGCAGCTTAGAGGCGCAGGGTTTTTACAATGAGCAGTTCTTC.

The gene calls are TRBV11-2 and TRBJ1-2; D is uncertain. CDR1 SGHAT and CDR2 FQNNGV come from the germline V gene. This CDR3 comprises 13 residues. V was clipped by 2 bases and J by 8 bases, with 12 bases between them. The CDR3 DNA follows: TGTGCCAGCAGCTTACCCTACACCCTCGGCTACACCTTC. This encodes CASSLPYTLGYTF.

The chain recombines TRBV19 with TRBJ1-1, with unresolved D. The CDR3 has 17 residues. Germline V gives CDR1 LNHDA, CDR2 SQIVND (reference sequence). The ends were cut back, 3 bases at V and 0 bases at J, with 17 bases in the middle. The CDR3 here is CASSIGALTRVNTEAFF. The CDR3 bases are TGTGCCAGTAGTATCGGCGCACTCACTAGGGTGAACACTGAAGCTTTCTTT.

A note on this clonotype: At one boundary the junction diverges from the germline segment, which might be a read error. The rearrangement joins TRBV7-9 to TRBJ2-7, with 7 bases matching TRBD1. The germline CDR1 and CDR2 sequences are SEHNR and FQNEAQ (reference sequence). The CDR3 consists of 14 residues. CDR3 sequence reads: CASSAWDSRYEQYF. The CDR3 bases are TGCGCCAGCAGCGCATGGGACAGTCGCTACGAGCAGTACTTC.

This clonotype was picked up a small number of times. The V and J genes are TRBV19 and TRBJ1-2, with D possibly matching TRBD1 (6 bases). The germline V and J ends were trimmed by 6 bases and 4 bases, with 12 bases remaining between them. Per germline, CDR1 LNHDA and CDR2 SQIVND (reference sequence). The length of the CDR3 is 13 residues. The CDR3 DNA sequence: TGTGCCAGTAGGATGGACAGAACCTATGGCTACACCTTC. Translating it yields CASRMDRTYGYTF.

This chain connects TRBV29-1 to TRBJ1-4; 12 bases fit TRBD1. The CDR3 runs 14 residues. Germline trimming cut 6 bases from V and 8 bases from J; bases unmatched to any gene: 7. From germline, CDR1 is SQVTM and CDR2 ANQGSEA. The CDR3 nucleotides are TGCAGCGTAGGGACAGGGGGCAGAAGGGAAAAACTGTTTTTT. Translation: CSVGTGGRREKLFF.

This clonotype occurred many times. The genes are TRBV27 and TRBJ1-1; D gene uncertain. This CDR3 has 14 amino acids. The germline V and J ends were trimmed by 4 bases and 1 base, with 10 bases remaining between them. Germline CDR1 is MNHEY and CDR2 is SMNVEV (reference sequence). The CDR3 DNA sequence: TGTGCCAGCAGTTACGAGGGAGGGAACACTGAAGCTTTCTTT. Translation: CASSYEGGNTEAFF.